This T cell receptor beta chain was sequenced during a study of blood T cell repertoires in COVID-19. Study-wide context: Nucleic acid was either cDNA or gDNA, and it came from T cells, B-cell-depleted T cells, or PBMCs.

Germline V gene data show CDR1 as LNHDA and CDR2 as SQIVND (reference sequence). The CDR3 has 17 amino acids. The trim removed 2 bases at V and 6 bases at J, leaving 10 bases unmatched. TCRdb's table, derived via immunoSEQ multiplex PCR, lists solely in-frame clones and lacks some. Among fewer than 200,000 clones listed, around 84% were seen once. The TCR was taken from a human donor with acute or convalescent COVID-19. The donor label of this sample is uncertain. The chain couples TRBV19 to TRBJ1-6; TRBD1 aligns across 7 bases. Sequenced input: peripheral blood. CDR3 sequence: CASSIFGQGVSNSPLHF. In nucleotides, the CDR3 is TGTGCCAGTAGTATATTCGGGCAGGGGGTTAGTAATTCACCCCTCCACTTT.